The source of this T cell receptor beta chain is a study of T-cell memory formation after mild COVID-19. Looking at the study overall: Largely, TCR clusters stayed within a single donor.

5'RACE primed at constant segments yielded TCR alpha and TCR beta cDNA libraries bearing sample barcodes and UMIs. One entry per CDR3 protein results from TCRdb running MiXCR on the 5' RACE reads. Found here are about 100,000 distinct CDR3 sequences, 11% of them singletons; the top ten hold roughly two fifths. Study-level points and caveats: Cross-reactive memory appears to have joined, as suggested by some responding clones showing up in pre-infection memory. For contracting clones, CD4+ ones sat mainly in CM and EM, CD8+ in EMRA.

Trimming pared 4 bases from V and 1 base from J, leaving 7 bases between. The length of the CDR3 is 14 residues. Germline CDR1 reads SNHLY; CDR2 reads FYNNEI. This clonotype was detected a few times. Antigen: not known. This TCR was sampled from a man between 18 and 29 years old who had mild COVID-19 (a few samples of this study predate the infection). Cell type and time point are not known. Sequenced sample: PBMCs or a T cell subset sorted from them (not recorded which). The V call is TRBV2, the J call TRBJ2-2, with D hard to call. The CDR3 DNA sequence: TGTGCCAGCAGTGGACTCCTGAACACCGGGGAGCTGTTTTTT. It is translated as CASSGLLNTGELFF.